A single sample gave rise to the 4 T cell receptor beta chains below, sequenced in a study of OX40 agonist ivuxolimab in advanced cancers. TCRdb keeps only in-frame clones here, not all; method: immunoSEQ multiplex PCR. The sample has around 44,000 clones; approximately 86% are singletons. Sequencing used CD4+ or CD8+ T cells sorted from blood, obtained in a trial of the OX40 agonist ivuxolimab. The receptors stem from an adult with an advanced solid tumor such as melanoma, head and neck, liver or kidney cancer.

This clone was recorded only once. This chain uses TRBV5-1 with TRBJ2-1; TRBD2 matches at 10 bases. Germline V lookup: CDR1 SGHRS, CDR2 YFSETQ. There are 19 residues in the CDR3. Losses at the gene ends were 7 bases for V and 0 bases for J; bases not matched to a gene: 16. The CDR3 sequence is CASAPRGLAGESSYNEQFF. The CDR3 DNA follows: TGCGCCAGCGCACCCCGCGGCCTAGCGGGGGAGAGCTCCTACAATGAGCAGTTCTTC.

This clone has more than one count but fewer than ten. The chain recombines TRBV5-1 with TRBJ2-7; D remains ambiguous. The CDR3 totals 15 residues. V was clipped by 0 bases and J by 5 bases, with 15 bases between them. CDR1 SGHRS and CDR2 YFSETQ come from the germline V gene. The CDR3 sequence is CASSLAGAVYHEQYF. CDR3 sequence (DNA): TGCGCCAGCAGCTTGGCCGGTGCAGTTTACCACGAGCAGTACTTC.

The chain links TRBV19 to TRBJ2-1; the match to TRBD2 covers 8 bases. Germline CDR1 is LNHDA and CDR2 is SQIVND (reference sequence). There are 16 residues in the CDR3. Trimming removed 4 bases from V and 2 bases from J; junction bases left unmatched: 7. The CDR3: CASSTSSGPTYNEQFF. CDR3 DNA sequence: TGTGCCAGTAGTACCTCTAGCGGGCCGACCTACAATGAGCAGTTCTTC.

The chain employs TRBV7-3 and TRBJ2-5; maybe TRBD2 (5 bases). The germline V gene has CDR1 SGHTA and CDR2 FQGTGA. The CDR3 totals 16 residues. Trimming shortened V by 2 bases and J by 3 bases, and 16 bases separated the two germline ends. DNA of the CDR3: TGTGCCAGCAGCTTAGGTGCGGGTCTCTTGAAAGAGACCCAGTACTTC. As protein: CASSLGAGLLKETQYF.